This T cell receptor beta chain derives from a study of blood T cell repertoires in COVID-19. As for the study in general: Donors in the United States, Italy and Spain gave samples during acute or convalescent COVID-19. In each case, the material was cDNA or gDNA derived from T cells, B-cell-depleted T cells, or PBMCs.

This clone was observed once. Original methodology: Amplification with reference gene primers provided the estimates of nucleated cell counts. Sequenced by immunoSEQ multiplex PCR; TCRdb stores in-frame clones only, minus some. V and J calls and clone size are given by that table; D and trimming were obtained from the DNA. The profile shows some 150,000 clones, about 83% of them singletons. Sequenced sample: peripheral blood. This clonotype originated in a young man with active or convalescent COVID-19.

The CDR3 region is CASSKQGAGGELFF. As DNA, the CDR3 is TGTGCCAGCAGCAAACAGGGGGCAGGCGGGGAGCTGTTTTTT. V gene TRBV3-1 (or the pseudogene TRBV3-2) combines with J gene TRBJ2-2; 9 nucleotides match TRBD1. Per the germline V gene, CDR1 is LGHDT and CDR2 is YNNKEL (reference sequence). Germline trimming cut 5 bases from V and 7 bases from J; bases unmatched to any gene: 5. The CDR3 sequence is 14 residues long.